This is a list of T cell receptor beta chains from one sample in a study of T cell repertoires in cytomegalovirus infection. MiXCR was run by TCRdb on the reads, yielding one entry per CDR3 protein. Of about 900,000 distinct CDR3 sequences in the sample, around 31% were seen once. For these receptors, no antigen is known. This sample comprised cultured CD8+ T cells from PBMCs, obtained from culture after CMV antigen stimulation. These receptors all stem from a human donor in good health (CMV status not recorded). Some clones in this sample may be carry-over from other donors' samples. The CDR3 runs from the conserved cysteine through the conserved F or W. D genes are given only for firm matches. Clone sizes are given selectively: once, few, many, or a class where the clone is expanded.

v_gene,abundance,len,d_gene,j_gene,CDR3aa,CDR3nt
TRBV7-9,many,20,TRBD2,TRBJ2-2,CASSLAPKRGALLNTGELFF,TGTGCCAGCAGCTTAGCGCCAAAGCGGGGGGCCCTCCTGAACACCGGGGAGCTGTTTTTT
TRBV28,NA,16,TRBD2,TRBJ2-7,CASRRGLAELPYEQYF,TGTGCCAGCAGAAGGGGACTAGCGGAGTTACCCTACGAGCAGTACTTC
TRBV28,NA,13,NA,TRBJ1-1,CASSLLQVTEAFF,TGTGCCAGCAGTTTACTACAGGTTACTGAAGCTTTCTTT
TRBV7-2,NA,15,TRBD1,TRBJ1-4,CASSLRDRPNDELFF,TGTGCCAGCAGCTTGAGGGACAGGCCGAACGACGAACTGTTTTTT
TRBV9,NA,10,NA,TRBJ1-2,CASSPSRYTF,TGTGCCAGCAGCCCCTCGCGGTACACCTTC
TRBV7-2,many,17,NA,TRBJ2-5,CASSLDHPGFVKETQYF,TGTGCCAGCAGCTTAGATCATCCGGGTTTCGTGAAAGAGACCCAGTACTTC
TRBV7-8,many,16,TRBD1,TRBJ1-1,CASSFRGDSYHTEAFF,TGTGCCAGCAGCTTTAGGGGGGACAGTTATCACACTGAAGCTTTCTTT
TRBV14,few,15,TRBD1,TRBJ1-4,CASSLYRGENEKLFF,TGTGCCAGCAGCCTTTACAGGGGAGAGAATGAAAAACTGTTTTTT
TRBV7-3,NA,13,NA,TRBJ1-1,CASSQEPGHLAFF,TGTGCCAGCAGCCAGGAGCCTGGACATTTGGCTTTCTTT
TRBV5-6,NA,15,TRBD1,TRBJ1-5,CASSKDRGQVQPQHF,TGTGCCAGCAGCAAGGACAGGGGACAGGTTCAGCCCCAGCATTTT
TRBV12-3/TRBV12-4,few,15,NA,TRBJ1-5,CASSPPLGSNQPQHF,TGTGCCAGCAGTCCCCCGCTAGGGAGCAATCAGCCCCAGCATTTT
TRBV7-6,many,18,NA,TRBJ2-3,CASSLTTPGQGNADTQYF,TGTGCCAGCAGCCTAACTACTCCGGGACAAGGAAACGCAGATACGCAGTATTTT
TRBV12-3/TRBV12-4,many,15,NA,TRBJ2-3,CASSLVQGSTDTQYF,TGTGCCAGCAGTTTAGTCCAGGGGAGCACAGATACGCAGTATTTT
TRBV7-9,many,16,NA,TRBJ2-3,CASSSTRDRTTDTQYF,TGTGCCAGCAGCTCGACCCGGGACCGTACCACAGATACGCAGTATTTT
TRBV10-1,NA,12,NA,TRBJ1-4,CASSGPDEKLFF,TGCGCCAGCAGTGGCCCGGATGAAAAACTGTTTTTT
TRBV7-6,many,16,NA,TRBJ2-2,CASSLAISADTGELFF,TGTGCCAGCAGCTTAGCTATTAGCGCCGACACCGGGGAGCTGTTTTTT
TRBV5-5,few,14,NA,TRBJ1-2,CASSLWSGDYGYTF,TGTGCCAGCAGCTTGTGGTCAGGGGACTATGGCTACACCTTC
TRBV14,NA,13,NA,TRBJ2-7,CASSQVPSYEQYF,TGTGCCAGCAGCCAGGTTCCCTCCTACGAGCAGTACTTC
TRBV6-2/TRBV6-3,few,15,NA,TRBJ2-2,CASSSYERRTGELFF,TGTGCCAGCAGTTCCTACGAAAGGCGTACCGGGGAGCTGTTTTTT
TRBV9,few,15,TRBD1,TRBJ1-1,CASSPDDRALTEAFF,TGTGCCAGCAGCCCCGATGACAGGGCCCTCACTGAAGCTTTCTTT
TRBV5-1,NA,15,TRBD1,TRBJ2-1,CASRGGTGDYNEQFF,TGCGCCAGCAGGGGTGGGACAGGCGACTACAATGAGCAGTTCTTC
TRBV2,few,12,NA,TRBJ1-1,CASSVKNTEAFF,TGTGCCAGCAGTGTAAAGAACACTGAAGCTTTCTTT
TRBV5-1,NA,16,NA,TRBJ2-7,CASSSPRQEHPYEQYF,TGCGCCAGCAGCTCGCCGCGACAGGAGCATCCGTACGAGCAGTACTTC
TRBV20-1,NA,15,NA,TRBJ2-5,CSARDLDGRQETQYF,TGCAGTGCTAGAGACCTGGACGGTCGACAAGAGACCCAGTACTTC
TRBV4-3,NA,15,TRBD1,TRBJ2-1,CASSPPGQGRNEQFF,TGCGCCAGCAGCCCACCGGGACAGGGACGGAATGAGCAGTTCTTC
TRBV7-8,NA,13,NA,TRBJ2-1,CASSFAQPNEQFF,TGTGCCAGCAGCTTCGCACAGCCCAATGAGCAGTTCTTC
TRBV2,once,13,NA,TRBJ2-1,CATKHTSVDEQFF,TGTGCCACCAAACACACCTCGGTCGATGAGCAGTTCTTC
TRBV7-9,many,10,NA,TRBJ2-1,CASSLLEQFF,TGTGCCAGCAGCTTGTTGGAGCAGTTCTTC
TRBV7-2,few,18,TRBD2,TRBJ2-3,CASSLPHGLAGVGDTQYF,TGTGCCAGCAGCTTACCCCACGGGCTAGCGGGGGTGGGAGATACGCAGTATTTT
TRBV15,few,15,NA,TRBJ1-4,CATTYTRSTNEKLFF,TGTGCCACCACGTATACCCGGTCAACTAATGAAAAACTGTTTTTT
TRBV11-1,NA,14,NA,TRBJ1-2,CASSLFGTGYGYTF,TGTGCCAGCAGCTTATTTGGGACTGGGTATGGCTACACCTTC